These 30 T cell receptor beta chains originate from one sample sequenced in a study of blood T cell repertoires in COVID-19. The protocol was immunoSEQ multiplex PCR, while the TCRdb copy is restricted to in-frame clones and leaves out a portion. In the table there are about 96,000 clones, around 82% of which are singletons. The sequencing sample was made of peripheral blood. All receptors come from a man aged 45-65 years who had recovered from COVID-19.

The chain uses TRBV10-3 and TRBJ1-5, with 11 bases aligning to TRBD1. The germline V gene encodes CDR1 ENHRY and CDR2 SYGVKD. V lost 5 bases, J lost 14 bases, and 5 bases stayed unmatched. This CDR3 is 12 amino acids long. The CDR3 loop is CAISTGTGGEHF. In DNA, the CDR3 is TGTGCCATCAGTACCGGGACAGGGGGAGAGCATTTT.

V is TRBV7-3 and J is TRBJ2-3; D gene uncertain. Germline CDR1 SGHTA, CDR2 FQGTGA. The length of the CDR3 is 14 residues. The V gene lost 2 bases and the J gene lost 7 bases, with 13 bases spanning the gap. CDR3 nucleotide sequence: TGTGCCAGCAGCTTATTGGCCCAAACTAATACGCAGTATTTT. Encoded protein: CASSLLAQTNTQYF.

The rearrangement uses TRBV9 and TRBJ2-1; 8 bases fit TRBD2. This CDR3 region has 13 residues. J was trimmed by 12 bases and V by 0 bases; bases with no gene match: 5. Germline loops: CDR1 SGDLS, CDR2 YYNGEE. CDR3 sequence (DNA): TGTGCCAGCAGCGTAGCTCCCAGCGGGGGGCAGTTCTTC. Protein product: CASSVAPSGGQFF.

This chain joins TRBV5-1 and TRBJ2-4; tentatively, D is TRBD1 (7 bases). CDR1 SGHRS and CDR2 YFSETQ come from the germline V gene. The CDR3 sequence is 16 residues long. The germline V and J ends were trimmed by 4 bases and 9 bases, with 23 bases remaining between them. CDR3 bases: TGCGCCAGCAGCCCCGATCTGGCAGGGGGGTACGGCATTCAGTACTTC. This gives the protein CASSPDLAGGYGIQYF.

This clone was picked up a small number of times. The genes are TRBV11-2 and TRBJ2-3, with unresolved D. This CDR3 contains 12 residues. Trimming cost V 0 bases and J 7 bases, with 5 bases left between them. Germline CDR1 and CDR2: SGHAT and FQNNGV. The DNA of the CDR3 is TGTGCCAGCAGCTTAGATTCATATACGCAGTATTTT. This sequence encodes CASSLDSYTQYF.

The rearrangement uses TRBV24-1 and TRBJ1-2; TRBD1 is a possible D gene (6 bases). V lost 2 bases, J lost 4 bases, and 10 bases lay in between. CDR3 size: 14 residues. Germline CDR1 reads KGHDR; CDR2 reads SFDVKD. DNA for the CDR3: TGTGCCACCAGTGATTCAGGGGAGGGCTATGGCTACACCTTC. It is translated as CATSDSGEGYGYTF.

The CDR3 loop is CASTERDRSYGYTF. DNA for the CDR3: TGTGCCAGCACCGAACGGGACAGGAGCTATGGCTACACCTTC. The chain joins TRBV6-5 to TRBJ1-2, with TRBD1 identical over 8 bases. Trimming took 7 bases from V and 4 from J; bases not matched to a gene: 8. The CDR3 spans 14 residues. CDR1 is MNHEY and CDR2 is SVGAGI in the germline V gene.

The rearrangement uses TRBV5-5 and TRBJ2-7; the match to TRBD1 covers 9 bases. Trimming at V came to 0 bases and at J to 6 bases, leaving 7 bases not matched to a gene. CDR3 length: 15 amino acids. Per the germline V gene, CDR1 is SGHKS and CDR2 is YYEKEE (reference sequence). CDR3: CASSLEPGQGGEQYF. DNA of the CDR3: TGTGCCAGCAGCTTGGAACCGGGACAGGGAGGCGAGCAGTACTTC.

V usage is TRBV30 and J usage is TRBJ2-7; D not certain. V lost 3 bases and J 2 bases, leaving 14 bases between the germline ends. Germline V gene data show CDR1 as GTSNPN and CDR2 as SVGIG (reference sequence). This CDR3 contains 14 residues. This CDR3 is CAWRRAGVPYEQYF. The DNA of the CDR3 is TGTGCCTGGAGAAGAGCAGGCGTACCCTACGAGCAGTACTTC.

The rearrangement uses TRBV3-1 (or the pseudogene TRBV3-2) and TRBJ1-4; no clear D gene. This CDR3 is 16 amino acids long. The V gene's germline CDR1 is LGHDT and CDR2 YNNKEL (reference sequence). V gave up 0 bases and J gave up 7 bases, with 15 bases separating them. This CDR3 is CASSQDRPNSGEKLFF. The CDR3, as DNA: TGTGCCAGCAGCCAAGATCGTCCGAATTCCGGTGAAAAACTGTTTTTT.

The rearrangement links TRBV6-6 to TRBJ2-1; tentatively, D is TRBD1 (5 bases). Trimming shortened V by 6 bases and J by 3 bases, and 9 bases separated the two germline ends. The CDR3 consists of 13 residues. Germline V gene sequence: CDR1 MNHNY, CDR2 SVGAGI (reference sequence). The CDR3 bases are TGTGCCAGCAGCCCAGACAGCTACAATGAGCAGTTCTTC. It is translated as CASSPDSYNEQFF.

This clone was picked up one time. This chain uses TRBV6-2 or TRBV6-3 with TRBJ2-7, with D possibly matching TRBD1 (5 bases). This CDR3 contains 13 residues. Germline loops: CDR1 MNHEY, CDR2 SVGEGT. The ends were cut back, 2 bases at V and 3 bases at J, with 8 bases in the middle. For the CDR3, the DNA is TGTGCCAGCAGTTACGGACAATTCTACGAGCAGTACTTC. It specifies CASSYGQFYEQYF.

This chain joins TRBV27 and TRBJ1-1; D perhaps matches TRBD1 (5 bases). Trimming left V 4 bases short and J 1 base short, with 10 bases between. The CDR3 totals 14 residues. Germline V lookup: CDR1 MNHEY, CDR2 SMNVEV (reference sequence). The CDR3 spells CASSSGTANTEAFF. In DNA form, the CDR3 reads TGTGCCAGCAGTTCCGGGACTGCGAACACTGAAGCTTTCTTT.

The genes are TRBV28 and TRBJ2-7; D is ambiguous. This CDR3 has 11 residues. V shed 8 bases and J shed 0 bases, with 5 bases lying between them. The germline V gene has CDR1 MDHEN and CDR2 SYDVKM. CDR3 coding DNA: TGTGCCAGCGCCAGCTCCTACGAGCAGTACTTC. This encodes CASASSYEQYF.

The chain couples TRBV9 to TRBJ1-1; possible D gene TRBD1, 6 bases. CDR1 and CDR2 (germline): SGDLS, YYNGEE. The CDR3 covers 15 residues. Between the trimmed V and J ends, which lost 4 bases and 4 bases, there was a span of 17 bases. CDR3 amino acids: CASSPDGGGGTEAFF. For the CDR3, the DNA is TGTGCCAGCAGCCCAGACGGGGGAGGGGGCACTGAAGCTTTCTTT.

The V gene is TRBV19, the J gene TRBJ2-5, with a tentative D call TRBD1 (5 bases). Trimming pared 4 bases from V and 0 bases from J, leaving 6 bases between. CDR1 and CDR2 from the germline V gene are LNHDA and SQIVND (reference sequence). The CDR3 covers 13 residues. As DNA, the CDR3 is TGTGCCAGTAGTACAGGGTACCAAGAGACCCAGTACTTC. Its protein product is CASSTGYQETQYF. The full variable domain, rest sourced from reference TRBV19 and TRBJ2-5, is DGGITQSPKYLFRKEGQNVTLSCEQNLNHDAMYWYRQDPGQGLRLIYYSQIVNDFQKGDIAEGYSVSREKKESFPLTVTSAQKNPTAFYLCASSTGYQETQYFGPGTRLLVL.

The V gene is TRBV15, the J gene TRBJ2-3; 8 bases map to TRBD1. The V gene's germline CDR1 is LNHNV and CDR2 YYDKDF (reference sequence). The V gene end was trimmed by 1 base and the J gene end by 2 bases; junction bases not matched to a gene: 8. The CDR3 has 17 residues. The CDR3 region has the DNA TGTGCCACCAGCAGAGGGGTCAGGACAGGGAACACAGATACGCAGTATTTT. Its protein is CATSRGVRTGNTDTQYF.

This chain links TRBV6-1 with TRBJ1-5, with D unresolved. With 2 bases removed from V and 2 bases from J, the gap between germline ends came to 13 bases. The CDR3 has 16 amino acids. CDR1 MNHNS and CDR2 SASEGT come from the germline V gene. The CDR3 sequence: CASSEKAGRGNQPQHF. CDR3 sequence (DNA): TGTGCCAGCAGTGAAAAGGCAGGAAGAGGCAATCAGCCCCAGCATTTT.

CDR3 DNA: TGTGCCAGCAGTTACCGGACAGGGAGCACAGATACGCAGTATTTT. It encodes CASSYRTGSTDTQYF. The genes are TRBV6-5 and TRBJ2-3, with TRBD1 matching over 8 bases. V shed 2 bases, J shed 0 bases, and the junction held 1 base outside the gene matches. Germline lookup yields CDR1 MNHEY and CDR2 SVGAGI. This CDR3 has 15 residues.

Here the CDR3 reads CASSSTGLGTQYF. DNA for the CDR3: TGTGCCAGCAGCTCGACAGGGTTGGGGACCCAGTACTTC. V usage is TRBV11-1 and J usage is TRBJ2-5; 7 positions agree with TRBD1. The CDR3 consists of 13 residues. V shed 4 bases, J shed 7 bases, and the junction held 6 bases outside the gene matches. Germline CDR1 SGHAT, CDR2 FQDESV (reference sequence).

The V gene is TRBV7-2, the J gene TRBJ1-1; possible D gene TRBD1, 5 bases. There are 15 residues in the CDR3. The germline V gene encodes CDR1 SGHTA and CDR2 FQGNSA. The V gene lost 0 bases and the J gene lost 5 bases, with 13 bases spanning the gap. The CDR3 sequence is CASSLAPGRETEAFF. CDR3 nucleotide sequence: TGTGCCAGCAGCTTAGCCCCGGGACGGGAGACTGAAGCTTTCTTT.

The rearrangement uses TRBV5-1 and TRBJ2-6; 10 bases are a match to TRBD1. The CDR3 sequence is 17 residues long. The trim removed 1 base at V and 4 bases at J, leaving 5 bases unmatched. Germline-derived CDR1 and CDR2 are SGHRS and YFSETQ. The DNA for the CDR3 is TGCGCCAGCAGCTTGAGGGACAGGGGAGCCGGGGCCAACGTCCTGACTTTC. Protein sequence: CASSLRDRGAGANVLTF.

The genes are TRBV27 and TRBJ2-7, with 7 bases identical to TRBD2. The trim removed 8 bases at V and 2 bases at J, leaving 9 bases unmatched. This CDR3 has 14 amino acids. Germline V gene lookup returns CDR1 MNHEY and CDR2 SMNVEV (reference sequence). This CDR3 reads CASSSGGGPYEQYF. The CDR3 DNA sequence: TGTGCCAGCTCATCGGGCGGGGGTCCCTACGAGCAGTACTTC.

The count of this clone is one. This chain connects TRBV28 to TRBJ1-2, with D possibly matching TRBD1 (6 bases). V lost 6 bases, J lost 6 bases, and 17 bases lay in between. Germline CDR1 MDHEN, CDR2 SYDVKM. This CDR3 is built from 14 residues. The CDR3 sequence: CASRSRTDSHGYTF. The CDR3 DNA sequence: TGTGCCAGCAGGAGTAGGACAGATTCCCATGGCTACACCTTC.

The DNA for the CDR3 is TGTGCCACCAACCAGAGGGCCTCTGGGGCCAACGTCCTGACTTTC. Translating it yields CATNQRASGANVLTF. The chain couples TRBV28 to TRBJ2-6, with D possibly matching TRBD2 (5 bases). This CDR3 region has 15 residues. Germline CDR1 and CDR2: MDHEN and SYDVKM. Trimming shortened V by 10 bases and J by 0 bases, and 13 bases separated the two germline ends. The complete variable domain, with remaining parts taken from reference TRBV28 and TRBJ2-6, reads DVKVTQSSRYLVKRTGEKVFLECVQDMDHENMFWYRQDPGLGLRLIYFSYDVKMKEKGDIPEGYSVSREKKERFSLILESASTNQTSMYLCATNQRASGANVLTFGAGSRLTVL.

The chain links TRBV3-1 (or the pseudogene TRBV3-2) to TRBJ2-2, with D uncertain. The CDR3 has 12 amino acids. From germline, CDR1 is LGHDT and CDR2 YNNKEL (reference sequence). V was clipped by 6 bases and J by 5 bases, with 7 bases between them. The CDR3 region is CASSSFTGELFF. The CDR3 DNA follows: TGTGCCAGCAGTAGTTTTACCGGGGAGCTGTTTTTT.

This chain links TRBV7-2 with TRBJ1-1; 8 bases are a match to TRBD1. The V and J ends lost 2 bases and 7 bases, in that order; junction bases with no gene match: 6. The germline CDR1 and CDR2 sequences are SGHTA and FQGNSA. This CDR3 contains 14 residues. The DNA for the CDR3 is TGTGCCAGCAGCTTATCGACAGGGGATTATGAAGCTTTCTTT. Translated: CASSLSTGDYEAFF. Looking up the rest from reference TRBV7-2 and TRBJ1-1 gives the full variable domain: GAGVSQSPSNKVTEKGKDVELRCDPISGHTALYWYRQSLGQGLEFLIYFQGNSAPDKSGLPSDRFSAERTGGSVSTLTIQRTQQEDSAVYLCASSLSTGDYEAFFGQGTRLTVV.

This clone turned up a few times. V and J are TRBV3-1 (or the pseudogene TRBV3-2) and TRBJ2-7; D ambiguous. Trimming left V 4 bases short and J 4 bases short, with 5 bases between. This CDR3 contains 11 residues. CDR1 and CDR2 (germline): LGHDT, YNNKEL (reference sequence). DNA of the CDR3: TGTGCCAGCAGCCGACAATACGAGCAGTACTTC. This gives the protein CASSRQYEQYF.

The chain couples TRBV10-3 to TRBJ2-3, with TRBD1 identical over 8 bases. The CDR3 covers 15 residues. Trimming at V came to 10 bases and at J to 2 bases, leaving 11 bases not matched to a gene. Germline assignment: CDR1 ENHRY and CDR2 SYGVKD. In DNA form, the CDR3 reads TGTGCCACTCAGGGGGGACAGGAATACACAGATACGCAGTATTTT. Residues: CATQGGQEYTDTQYF.

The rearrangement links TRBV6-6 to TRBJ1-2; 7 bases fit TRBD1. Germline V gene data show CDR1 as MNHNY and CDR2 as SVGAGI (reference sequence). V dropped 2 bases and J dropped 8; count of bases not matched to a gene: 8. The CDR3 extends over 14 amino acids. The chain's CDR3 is CASSYGDSRGGYTF. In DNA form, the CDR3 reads TGTGCCAGCAGTTACGGGGACAGTCGCGGAGGCTACACCTTC.